The 14 T cell receptor beta chains in this list originate from one sample, sequenced in a study of blood T cells in healthy people across ages. It was with a sample-barcoded 5' primer and a J-beta primer mix that a second PCR of about 7 to 12 cycles was run. One entry per CDR3 protein results from TCRdb running MiXCR on the 5' RACE reads. The sample has about 570,000 distinct CDR3 sequences, over 25% seen once. In addition, the sample was reused for a study of T cells of mothers and their children.

The specimen was blood. The source is a boy aged 2 to 9 in good health.

In its sample, this clonotype was seen a few times. The V gene is TRBV30, the J gene TRBJ2-3, with a weak D call TRBD1 (6 bases). The ends were cut back, 4 bases at V and 6 bases at J, with 17 bases in the middle. The germline V gene has CDR1 GTSNPN and CDR2 SVGIG (reference sequence). The CDR3 is made up of 14 amino acids. CDR3 protein: CAWTPRGGRDTQYF. CDR3 in DNA: TGTGCCTGGACCCCTCGTGGGGGCCGGGATACGCAGTATTTT.

This clonotype came up a few times. This chain connects TRBV10-3 to TRBJ1-2; possible D gene TRBD1, 6 bases. From germline, CDR1 is ENHRY and CDR2 SYGVKD. V was trimmed by 5 bases and J by 2 bases, leaving 15 bases between them. The CDR3 totals 15 residues. CDR3 sequence: CAISLGTHRNYGYTF. The CDR3 DNA sequence: TGTGCCATCAGTCTAGGGACACATCGCAACTATGGCTACACCTTC.

The chain combines TRBV7-2 with TRBJ2-2; TRBD2 matches at 8 bases. V lost 5 bases, J lost 8 bases, and 22 bases stayed unmatched. CDR1 is SGHTA, CDR2 FQGNSA, per germline. The CDR3 totals 19 residues. The CDR3 sequence: CASSPNPLSAGEVMGELFF. In DNA form, the CDR3 reads TGTGCCAGCAGCCCCAATCCCCTTTCAGCGGGGGAGGTGATGGGGGAGCTGTTTTTT. Complete variable domain (other parts from reference TRBV7-2 and TRBJ2-2): GAGVSQSPSNKVTEKGKDVELRCDPISGHTALYWYRQSLGQGLEFLIYFQGNSAPDKSGLPSDRFSAERTGGSVSTLTIQRTQQEDSAVYLCASSPNPLSAGEVMGELFFGEGSRLTVL.

V usage is TRBV7-2 and J usage is TRBJ2-7, with D perhaps TRBD1 (6 bases). The CDR3 is 14 amino acids. Germline CDR1 SGHTA, CDR2 FQGNSA. With 6 bases removed from V and 6 bases from J, the gap between germline ends came to 18 bases. The CDR3 protein is CASSPMDGGVEQYF. The DNA for the CDR3 is TGTGCCAGCAGTCCCATGGATGGGGGCGTCGAGCAGTACTTC.

The DNA of the CDR3 is TGTGCCAGCAGTTTATCGCTAGCGGGAGAGACCCAGTACTTC. The encoded protein is CASSLSLAGETQYF. The chain uses TRBV12-3 or TRBV12-4 and TRBJ2-5; 8 bases align to TRBD2. V was pared by 2 bases and J by 4 bases, with 3 bases of the junction left unmatched. This CDR3 spans 14 amino acids.

As to this clonotype: The junction and the germline gene differ at one end; a read error may be behind it. This rearrangement joins TRBV7-9 to TRBJ1-1, with D uncertain. Germline loops: CDR1 SEHNR, CDR2 FQNEAQ (reference sequence). The CDR3 is 12 residues long. DNA for the CDR3: TGTGCCAGCAGCTCCAGCGCCGCTGAGGCTTTCTTT. Amino acids: CASSSSAAEAFF. Full variable domain (remainder filled in from reference TRBV7-9 and TRBJ1-1): DTGVSQNPRHKITKRGQNVTFRCDPISEHNRLYWYRQTLGQGPEFLTYFQNEAQLEKSRLLSDRFSAERPKGSFSTLEIQRTEQGDSAMYLCASSSSAAEAFFGQGTRLTVV.

This clonotype is a singleton in its sample. The chain has TRBV2 and TRBJ2-2, with D maybe TRBD1 (6 bases). With 1 base removed from V and 1 base from J, the gap between germline ends came to 10 bases. The germline gives CDR1 SNHLY, CDR2 FYNNEI. The CDR3 has 16 residues. In DNA form, the CDR3 reads TGTGCCAGCAGTGAAGTCGGGACACAGAACACCGGGGAGCTGTTTTTT. This sequence encodes CASSEVGTQNTGELFF.

The chain has TRBV2 and TRBJ2-5; 7 bases map to TRBD1. V shed 4 bases and J 3 bases; nucleotides not matched to a gene: 8. CDR3 length: 15 amino acids. Germline V gene lookup returns CDR1 SNHLY and CDR2 FYNNEI. CDR3 sequence reads: CASSVDRVGKETQYF. CDR3 in DNA: TGTGCCAGCAGTGTCGACAGGGTCGGGAAAGAGACCCAGTACTTC.

This clonotype was counted at least ten times. The rearrangement joins TRBV20-1 to TRBJ2-5; TRBD2 aligns across 7 bases. There are 12 residues in the CDR3. Trimming took 7 bases from V and 5 from J; bases not matched to a gene: 7. Germline CDR1 reads DFQATT; CDR2 reads SNEGSKA (reference sequence). The CDR3 DNA is TGCAGTGTCCTCGGACTAGACGAGACCCAGTACTTC. It specifies CSVLGLDETQYF.

V gene TRBV10-3 combines with J gene TRBJ1-2, with TRBD1 as a possible D gene (5 bases). The CDR3 runs 14 residues. Germline V CDR1 and CDR2: ENHRY, SYGVKD. Trimming left V 0 bases short and J 6 bases short, with 11 bases between. This chain's CDR3 is CAISESGLRNGYTF. The CDR3 DNA reads as TGTGCCATCAGTGAGTCGGGACTGAGGAATGGCTACACCTTC.

V gene TRBV4-3 combines with J gene TRBJ2-5, with D unresolved. The CDR3 is 15 residues long. From germline, CDR1 is LGHNA and CDR2 YSLEER. Trimming left V 1 base short and J 1 base short, with 10 bases between. CDR3 sequence: CASSQGTIFQETQYF. For the CDR3, the DNA is TGCGCCAGCAGCCAAGGGACGATTTTCCAAGAGACCCAGTACTTC.

For the CDR3, the DNA is TGCGCCAGCAGCTTGGCCGGGCAGGTCACCGGTGAGCAGTTCTTC. Translating it yields CASSLAGQVTGEQFF. The V and J genes are TRBV5-1 and TRBJ2-1, with D uncertain. The CDR3 spans 15 residues. V lost 0 bases and J 9 bases, leaving 16 bases between the germline ends. Germline CDR1 SGHRS, CDR2 YFSETQ.

The sample holds a few counts of this clonotype. The chain recombines TRBV10-3 with TRBJ1-2; D gene uncertain. The CDR3 spans 13 residues. Trimming took 7 bases from V and 6 from J, leaving 15 bases between them. Per the germline V gene, CDR1 is ENHRY and CDR2 is SYGVKD. CDR3 coding DNA: TGTGCCATCACCCGCGAGGGCTACGATGGCTACACCTTC. This sequence encodes CAITREGYDGYTF.

As DNA, the CDR3 is TGCAGTGCTTTACAGGGGAACACCATATATTTT. Translated, it gives CSALQGNTIYF. V usage is TRBV20-1 and J usage is TRBJ1-3; TRBD1 matches at 7 bases. The CDR3 contains 11 residues. Germline V CDR1 and CDR2: DFQATT, SNEGSKA (reference sequence). V dropped 5 bases and J dropped 7; count of bases not matched to a gene: 2.